The rows below give T cell receptor beta chains drawn from one sample of a study of PD-L1 blockade in urothelial cancer. Produced via immunoSEQ multiplex PCR; TCRdb's table is partial and in-frame only. The table records tens of thousands of clones, roughly 84% of them present only once. Sequenced material: PBMCs, taken around atezolizumab (anti-PD-L1) treatment. The receptors shown here come from a man aged 50 to 60 with urothelial cancer. Both conserved end residues are trimmed from each CDR3.

J gene: TRBJ2-2
V gene: TRBV29-1
CDR3 protein: SVVLAGLLNTGELF

J gene: TRBJ2-3
V gene: TRBV7-8
CDR3 protein: ASSLGMDTQY

J gene: TRBJ2-4
V gene: TRBV25-1
CDR3 protein: ASDLSGRGGKNIQY

J gene: TRBJ1-2
V gene: TRBV15
CDR3 protein: ATSRDGGSAGYT

J gene: TRBJ1-2
V gene: TRBV16
CDR3 protein: ASSQAPGQGFGYT

J gene: TRBJ1-1
V gene: TRBV25-1
CDR3 protein: ASSAPGEAF

J gene: TRBJ2-1
V gene: TRBV27
CDR3 protein: ASSDPGSQVYPYNEQF

J gene: TRBJ1-2
V gene: TRBV5-4
CDR3 protein: ASSWNRVDGYT

J gene: TRBJ2-5
V gene: TRBV2
CDR3 protein: ASREAETQY

J gene: TRBJ2-1
V gene: TRBV5-1
CDR3 protein: ASSLDPRGNEQF

J gene: TRBJ2-7
V gene: TRBV2
CDR3 protein: ASRQPGTVSYEQY

J gene: TRBJ2-4
V gene: TRBV28
CDR3 protein: ASSFFAGNIQY

J gene: TRBJ2-1
V gene: TRBV5-1
CDR3 protein: ASRGQLYEQF

J gene: TRBJ1-1
V gene: TRBV25-1
CDR3 protein: ASSSGLGAF

J gene: TRBJ2-3
V gene: TRBV30
CDR3 protein: AWSSVDTQY